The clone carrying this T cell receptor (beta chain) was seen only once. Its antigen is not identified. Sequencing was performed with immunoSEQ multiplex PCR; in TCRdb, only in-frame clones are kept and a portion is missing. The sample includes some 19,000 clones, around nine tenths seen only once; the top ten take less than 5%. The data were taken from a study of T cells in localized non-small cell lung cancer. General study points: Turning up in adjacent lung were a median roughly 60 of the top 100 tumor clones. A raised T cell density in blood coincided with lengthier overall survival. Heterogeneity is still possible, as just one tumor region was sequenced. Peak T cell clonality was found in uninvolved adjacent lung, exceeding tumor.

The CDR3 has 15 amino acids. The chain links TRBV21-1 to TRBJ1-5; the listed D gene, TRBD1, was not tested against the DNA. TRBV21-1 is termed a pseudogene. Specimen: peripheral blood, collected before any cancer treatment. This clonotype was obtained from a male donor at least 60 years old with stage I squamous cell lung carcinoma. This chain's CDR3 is CASGGRGQSDQPQHF. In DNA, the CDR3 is TGTGCCAGCGGCGGTCGGGGACAGTCAGATCAGCCCCAGCATTTT.